Following are 28 T cell receptor beta chains from one sample sequenced in a study of CD8+ T cells in alopecia areata. Extracted RNA was reverse transcribed into cDNA, the sequencing template. Sequencing was performed with immunoSEQ multiplex PCR; in TCRdb, only in-frame clones are kept and a portion is missing. The sample includes roughly 200,000 clones, roughly 60% of them seen just once. Specimen: CD4+ T cells sorted from blood, collected at week 0. The receptors here all came from a human donor with alopecia areata.

The rearrangement links TRBV15 to TRBJ1-2; 7 bases line up with TRBD1. CDR3 length: 14 amino acids. V was clipped by 3 bases and J by 6 bases; unmatched bases: 7. Germline assignment: CDR1 LNHNV and CDR2 YYDKDF (reference sequence). The CDR3 nucleotides read TGTGCCACCAGCAGCTTAACAGGGGCACATGGCTACACCTTC. It encodes CATSSLTGAHGYTF.

This clone was observed a few times. V and J are TRBV6-6 and TRBJ1-2; D may be TRBD1 (6 bases). V was clipped by 6 bases and J by 1 base, with 12 bases between them. This CDR3 is built from 14 residues. Germline loops: CDR1 MNHNY, CDR2 SVGAGI (reference sequence). The CDR3 DNA is TGTGCCAGCAGCAGGACAGCCAGTAACTATGGCTACACCTTC. Translation: CASSRTASNYGYTF.

The gene calls are TRBV15 and TRBJ1-6; D not certain. CDR3 length equals 13 residues. Trimming cost V 5 bases and J 11 bases, with 13 bases left between them. Germline V CDR1 and CDR2: LNHNV, YYDKDF (reference sequence). Here the CDR3 DNA reads TGTGCCACCAGCCCTCCCTCCCGGGCACCCCTCCACTTT. It specifies CATSPPSRAPLHF.

V is TRBV29-1 and J is TRBJ2-2; D unclear. Germline V gene lookup returns CDR1 SQVTM and CDR2 ANQGSEA. Deletions cut 7 bases from V and 4 bases from J, with 13 bases between. CDR3 size: 13 residues. In nucleotides, the CDR3 is TGCAGCGCCGGTCGGGTTGCCACCGGGGAGCTGTTTTTT. Its translation: CSAGRVATGELFF.

This chain uses TRBV30 with TRBJ1-2; a possible D gene is TRBD1 (6 bases). Germline-derived CDR1 and CDR2 are GTSNPN and SVGIG (reference sequence). The germline V and J ends were trimmed by 3 bases and 10 bases, with 18 bases remaining between them. The CDR3 totals 13 residues. The CDR3 nucleotides are TGTGCCTGGAGGGTAAACGGGGGGGCGGTCTACACCTTC. As protein: CAWRVNGGAVYTF.

The chain combines TRBV7-2 with TRBJ1-2, with a tentative D call TRBD1 (6 bases). With 4 bases removed from V and 4 bases from J, the gap between germline ends came to 13 bases. The CDR3 runs 14 residues. CDR1 SGHTA and CDR2 FQGNSA come from the germline V gene. CDR3 protein: CASSSGQTLYGYTF. CDR3 DNA sequence: TGTGCCAGCAGCTCTGGACAGACCCTCTATGGCTACACCTTC.

This clone appeared a few times. This CDR3 reads CASSPSGSTSGANVLTF. CDR3 nucleotide sequence: TGTGCCAGCTCACCGTCCGGTAGCACCTCTGGGGCCAACGTCCTGACTTTC. The chain recombines TRBV18 with TRBJ2-6; no firm D call. CDR1 is KGHSH and CDR2 is LQKENI in the germline V gene. Trimming cost V 3 bases and J 0 bases, with 12 bases left between them. The CDR3 spans 17 residues.

This clone occurred a few times. In the same sample, other DNA sequences code for this CDR3. This chain joins TRBV29-1 and TRBJ2-7, with 11 bases identical to TRBD1. V was clipped by 5 bases and J by 4 bases; unmatched bases: 4. The CDR3 contains 13 residues. Per the germline V gene, CDR1 is SQVTM and CDR2 is ANQGSEA. CDR3 sequence reads: CSVRTGGLYEQYF. DNA of the CDR3: TGCAGCGTTAGGACAGGGGGCTTATACGAGCAGTACTTC.

The rearrangement links TRBV30 to TRBJ1-2, with D unclear. Trimming shortened V by 2 bases and J by 2 bases, and 15 bases separated the two germline ends. Germline V gene lookup returns CDR1 GTSNPN and CDR2 SVGIG (reference sequence). CDR3 length equals 15 residues. The CDR3 loop is CAWSLGFRENYGYTF. The DNA for the CDR3 is TGTGCCTGGAGTCTCGGATTCCGGGAGAACTATGGCTACACCTTC.

This chain connects TRBV23-1 to TRBJ1-1, with D unclear. TRBV23-1 has ORF status, its function being uncertain. The CDR3 is made up of 18 amino acids. V gave up 0 bases and J gave up 5 bases, with 22 bases separating them. The CDR3 sequence: CASSQSLGGWRSGTEAFF. In nucleotides, the CDR3 is TGCGCCAGCAGTCAATCCCTGGGTGGTTGGCGTTCGGGAACTGAAGCTTTCTTT.

CDR3 in amino acids: CSTGYTDTQYF. CDR3 bases: TGCAGCACCGGGTACACAGATACGCAGTATTTT. The chain joins TRBV29-1 to TRBJ2-3; D is ambiguous. CDR1 is SQVTM, CDR2 ANQGSEA, per germline. Trimming took off 8 bases at V and 2 bases at J, with 8 bases between the two ends. CDR3 length: 11 residues.

This clone was observed a handful of times. The chain employs TRBV30 and TRBJ1-1, with 9 bases matching TRBD1. The CDR3 extends over 12 amino acids. Per germline, CDR1 GTSNPN and CDR2 SVGIG (reference sequence). The CDR3 protein is CAAAGQGLRAFF. Written as DNA, the CDR3 is TGTGCGGCGGCGGGACAGGGTCTCCGAGCTTTCTTT.

The rearrangement uses TRBV7-3 and TRBJ2-5; 8 bases map to TRBD1. The CDR3 has 13 amino acids. The germline CDR1 and CDR2 sequences are SGHTA and FQGTGA. With 5 bases clipped from V and 8 bases from J, the junction kept 7 bases outside the gene matches. The CDR3 region is CASSPSTGETQYF. CDR3 DNA sequence: TGTGCCAGCAGCCCCTCGACAGGGGAAACCCAGTACTTC.

This sequence joins TRBV5-1 and TRBJ2-3, with D possibly called TRBD1 or TRBD2 (5 bases each). Germline V gives CDR1 SGHRS, CDR2 YFSETQ. Trimming took off 4 bases at V and 5 bases at J, with 20 bases between the two ends. The CDR3 extends over 16 amino acids. The chain's CDR3 is CASSPGTTLVLDTQYF. CDR3 sequence (DNA): TGCGCCAGCAGCCCCGGGACCACCTTGGTATTAGATACGCAGTATTTT.

The chain employs TRBV25-1 and TRBJ1-5, with D hard to call. Trimming stripped 3 bases from V and 4 bases from J, with 10 bases between. This CDR3 comprises 14 residues. Germline CDR1 reads MGHDK; CDR2 reads SYGVNS. This CDR3 reads CASSESGMNQPQHF. The CDR3 nucleotides read TGTGCCAGCAGTGAGTCGGGGATGAATCAGCCCCAGCATTTT.

Here the CDR3 DNA reads TGCAGCGTTTTAAGGGATTCTGCCGGCTACACCTTC. It specifies CSVLRDSAGYTF. This chain links TRBV29-1 with TRBJ1-2; no definite D call. Germline V gives CDR1 SQVTM, CDR2 ANQGSEA. Trimming took 5 bases from V and 8 from J, leaving 15 bases between them. This CDR3 region has 12 residues.

This clone occurred a few times. This sequence joins TRBV2 and TRBJ2-3, with 8 nucleotides matching TRBD2. Trimming removed 1 base from V and 7 bases from J; junction bases left unmatched: 4. The CDR3 consists of 14 residues. The V gene's germline CDR1 is SNHLY and CDR2 FYNNEI. The CDR3 DNA reads as TGTGCCAGCAGTGAAGTGTTAGCGGGGCATACGCAGTATTTT. It yields the protein CASSEVLAGHTQYF.

The V call is TRBV29-1, the J call TRBJ1-1; D not resolved. V shed 4 bases and J shed 1 base, with 4 bases lying between them. The CDR3 is 11 amino acids. CDR1 SQVTM and CDR2 ANQGSEA come from the germline V gene. CDR3 in amino acids: CSVGKNTEAFF. For the CDR3, the DNA is TGCAGCGTTGGGAAGAACACTGAAGCTTTCTTT.

The V call is TRBV4-3, the J call TRBJ2-7; tentatively, D is TRBD1 or TRBD2 (6 bases each). Germline assignment: CDR1 LGHNA and CDR2 YSLEER. The CDR3 covers 16 residues. The V end lost 0 bases, the J end lost 2 bases, and 14 bases lay between the germline ends. This CDR3 is CASSQDAQGLTYEQYF. The DNA of the CDR3 is TGCGCCAGCAGCCAAGATGCACAGGGACTTACCTACGAGCAGTACTTC.

This sequence joins TRBV27 and TRBJ2-1; TRBD1 matches 7 bases. The CDR3 is 14 amino acids. V lost 3 bases to trimming and J lost 8 bases; unmatched junction nucleotides: 7. CDR1 and CDR2 (germline): MNHEY, SMNVEV (reference sequence). The CDR3 sequence: CASSFGTVGYEQFF. The CDR3 region has the DNA TGTGCCAGCAGTTTCGGGACAGTAGGGTATGAGCAGTTCTTC.

The chain uses TRBV7-6 and TRBJ2-5, with TRBD2 identical over 10 bases. V was pared by 1 base and J by 1 base, with 0 bases of the junction left unmatched. The CDR3 has 15 amino acids. Germline assignment: CDR1 SGHVS and CDR2 FNYEAQ. The CDR3 sequence: CASSLGTSGQETQYF. In DNA form, the CDR3 reads TGTGCCAGCAGCTTAGGGACTAGCGGCCAAGAGACCCAGTACTTC.

This clone appeared a few times. The genes are TRBV7-9 and TRBJ1-6, with TRBD1 identical over 10 bases. Germline loops: CDR1 SEHNR, CDR2 FQNEAQ (reference sequence). Trimming took 5 bases from V and 7 from J; bases not matched to a gene: 5. This CDR3 is built from 15 residues. This CDR3 reads CASSAPGQGNSPLHF. CDR3 nucleotides: TGTGCCAGCAGCGCTCCGGGACAGGGGAATTCACCCCTCCACTTT.

This clone was counted ten times or more. V is TRBV6-1 and J is TRBJ1-4; D is perhaps TRBD1 (6 bases). Trimming took off 8 bases at V and 8 bases at J, with 18 bases between the two ends. Germline CDR1 and CDR2: MNHNS and SASEGT. The CDR3 is made up of 14 amino acids. The CDR3 region has the DNA TGTGCCAGCGGAGTCACAGGGCGAAGCGAAAAACTGTTTTTT. This gives the protein CASGVTGRSEKLFF.

The chain uses TRBV10-3 and TRBJ2-5; 8 nucleotides agree with TRBD2. The CDR3 spans 17 residues. Per the germline V gene, CDR1 is ENHRY and CDR2 is SYGVKD. With 0 bases clipped from V and 7 bases from J, the junction kept 13 bases outside the gene matches. CDR3 DNA sequence: TGTGCCATCAGTGAGTCTGGCAGCGGGGGTCCTCGGGGGACCCAGTACTTC. This gives the protein CAISESGSGGPRGTQYF.

This rearrangement joins TRBV2 to TRBJ2-3, with 9 bases matching TRBD1. Germline trimming cut 10 bases from V and 2 bases from J; bases unmatched to any gene: 7. Germline values: CDR1 SNHLY, CDR2 FYNNEI. This CDR3 spans 14 amino acids. CDR3 nucleotide sequence: TGTGCCACCAGGAGGGACAGGGCCACAGATACGCAGTATTTT. This codes for CATRRDRATDTQYF. Filled out from reference TRBV2 and TRBJ2-3, the complete variable domain reads EPEVTQTPSHQVTQMGQEVILRCVPISNHLYFYWYRQILGQKVEFLVSFYNNEISEKSEIFDDQFSVERPDGSNFTLKIRSTKLEDSAMYFCATRRDRATDTQYFGPGTRLTVL.

Remarks on this clone: This sample includes further DNA sequences coding for the same CDR3. The gene calls are TRBV30 and TRBJ1-4; weak D call: TRBD1 (6 bases). V lost 0 bases to trimming and J lost 8 bases, with 16 bases between them. CDR3 size: 15 residues. Germline loops: CDR1 GTSNPN, CDR2 SVGIG (reference sequence). The CDR3 loop is CAWSVGAGADEKLFF. The CDR3 nucleotides read TGTGCCTGGAGTGTTGGTGCAGGGGCGGACGAAAAACTGTTTTTT.

The V and J genes are TRBV2 and TRBJ2-5; the match to TRBD1 covers 7 bases. Trimming cost V 6 bases and J 5 bases; bases outside gene matches: 9. CDR3 size: 14 residues. The V gene's germline CDR1 is SNHLY and CDR2 FYNNEI. The CDR3 is CASSKDRPWETQYF. The DNA of the CDR3 is TGTGCCAGCAGCAAGGACAGGCCCTGGGAGACCCAGTACTTC.

The rearrangement joins TRBV29-1 to TRBJ2-1; D is perhaps TRBD1 (5 bases). The CDR3 loop spans 12 amino acids. V lost 7 bases to trimming and J lost 8 bases, with 15 bases between them. CDR1 is SQVTM and CDR2 is ANQGSEA in the germline V gene. This CDR3 is CSGVVGVDEQFF. Here the CDR3 DNA reads TGCAGCGGCGTAGTAGGGGTTGATGAGCAGTTCTTC.